Shown below are 22 T cell receptor beta chains from a single sample sequenced in a study of OX40 agonist ivuxolimab in advanced cancers. Clones were read by immunoSEQ multiplex PCR, and TCRdb kept only the in-frame ones, dropping some. Of roughly 69,000 clones listed, less than 95% were seen once; the top ten hold 0.8% to 1.2%. The starting material was CD4+ or CD8+ T cells sorted from blood, obtained in a trial of the OX40 agonist ivuxolimab. The receptors were gathered from an adult with an advanced solid tumor such as melanoma, head and neck, liver or kidney cancer.

The rearrangement uses TRBV30 and TRBJ2-3; the D gene is possibly TRBD2 (5 bases). The CDR3 extends over 16 amino acids. V was cut by 2 bases and J by 0 bases, with 15 bases left in between. The germline gives CDR1 GTSNPN, CDR2 SVGIG (reference sequence). This chain's CDR3 is CAWSKGFRTSTDTQYF. The DNA of the CDR3 is TGTGCCTGGAGTAAAGGGTTTAGGACTAGCACAGATACGCAGTATTTT.

This chain connects TRBV7-9 to TRBJ2-2, with 7 bases that match TRBD2. The CDR3 sequence is 14 residues long. V lost 6 bases to trimming and J lost 3 bases; unmatched junction nucleotides: 4. Germline CDR1 reads SEHNR; CDR2 reads FQNEAQ (reference sequence). The CDR3 reads CASSRAGDTGELFF. CDR3 nucleotide sequence: TGTGCCAGCAGTCGGGCGGGGGACACCGGGGAGCTGTTTTTT.

The chain carries TRBV7-9 and TRBJ1-1; 9 bases are shared with TRBD1. The CDR3 covers 19 residues. Germline V gives CDR1 SEHNR, CDR2 FQNEAQ (reference sequence). With 6 bases clipped from V and 1 base from J, the junction kept 18 bases outside the gene matches. CDR3 region: CASSPGIPGQGGRNTEAFF. The CDR3 region has the DNA TGTGCCAGCAGTCCTGGGATTCCGGGACAGGGAGGACGGAACACTGAAGCTTTCTTT.

This chain connects TRBV6-1 to TRBJ1-2; D gene ambiguous. V shed 2 bases and J shed 5 bases, with 15 bases lying between them. Germline loops: CDR1 MNHNS, CDR2 SASEGT. The CDR3 is 15 amino acids. Written as DNA, the CDR3 is TGTGCCAGCAGTGAATCTGTCGGGATATCTTATGGCTACACCTTC. Its protein is CASSESVGISYGYTF.

The V and J genes are TRBV5-8 and TRBJ1-4; 10 bases are shared with TRBD1. The CDR3 covers 16 residues. The V gene end was trimmed by 1 base and the J gene end by 6 bases; junction bases not matched to a gene: 6. Germline CDR1 reads SGHTS; CDR2 reads YDEGEE. The CDR3 protein is CASSLRQGARDEKLFF. The CDR3 region has the DNA TGTGCCAGCAGCTTGCGACAGGGGGCTAGGGATGAAAAACTGTTTTTT.

The chain combines TRBV5-1 with TRBJ2-5; TRBD1 matches at 8 bases. V lost 0 bases, J lost 4 bases, and 5 bases stayed unmatched. CDR3 size: 15 residues. In germline, CDR1 is SGHRS, CDR2 YFSETQ. The CDR3 reads CASSLGQGRGETQYF. CDR3 nucleotide sequence: TGCGCCAGCAGCTTGGGACAGGGGCGGGGAGAGACCCAGTACTTC.

V gene TRBV2 combines with J gene TRBJ1-4, with D maybe TRBD1 (6 bases). V shed 4 bases and J shed 8 bases, with 20 bases lying between them. Germline values: CDR1 SNHLY, CDR2 FYNNEI. The CDR3 is 16 amino acids. This chain's CDR3 is CASSAARGGLEEKLFF. In DNA form, the CDR3 reads TGTGCCAGCAGTGCCGCCAGGGGCGGCCTTGAAGAAAAACTGTTTTTT.

V usage is TRBV30 and J usage is TRBJ1-5, with D possibly TRBD1 on 5 matching bases. Per the germline V gene, CDR1 is GTSNPN and CDR2 is SVGIG (reference sequence). The CDR3 sequence is 15 residues long. V lost 2 bases, J lost 6 bases, and 17 bases lay in between. CDR3 loop: CAWSPWTPQSQPQHF. CDR3 nucleotide sequence: TGTGCCTGGAGTCCCTGGACACCGCAAAGTCAGCCCCAGCATTTT.

This chain links TRBV5-1 with TRBJ2-3; D unclear. Germline CDR1 reads SGHRS; CDR2 reads YFSETQ. With 4 bases removed from V and 4 bases from J, the gap between germline ends came to 13 bases. This CDR3 has 14 residues. Written as DNA, the CDR3 is TGCGCCAGCAGCCTAGGTACCTCGGCAGATACGCAGTATTTT. Protein: CASSLGTSADTQYF.

The chain links TRBV9 to TRBJ2-1; unclear D gene. V lost 0 bases, J lost 2 bases, and 9 bases lay in between. Germline-derived CDR1 and CDR2 are SGDLS and YYNGEE. CDR3 length equals 15 residues. The chain's CDR3 is CASSVVAFPYNEQFF. The CDR3 DNA follows: TGTGCCAGCAGCGTAGTTGCGTTTCCCTACAATGAGCAGTTCTTC.

V is TRBV19 and J is TRBJ1-1; unclear D gene. Germline values: CDR1 LNHDA, CDR2 SQIVND (reference sequence). The CDR3 runs to 14 residues. V was cut by 5 bases and J by 4 bases, with 14 bases left in between. The CDR3 DNA is TGTGCCAGTAGTTGGGGTCAATCTGGCACTGAAGCTTTCTTT. Residues: CASSWGQSGTEAFF. Full variable domain (rest looked up from reference TRBV19 and TRBJ1-1): DGGITQSPKYLFRKEGQNVTLSCEQNLNHDAMYWYRQDPGQGLRLIYYSQIVNDFQKGDIAEGYSVSREKKESFPLTVTSAQKNPTAFYLCASSWGQSGTEAFFGQGTRLTVV.

The chain recombines TRBV19 with TRBJ1-4; D is undetermined. Germline V gives CDR1 LNHDA, CDR2 SQIVND (reference sequence). This CDR3 has 13 residues. Between the trimmed V and J ends, which lost 7 bases and 8 bases, there was a span of 14 bases. CDR3 nucleotides: TGTGCCAGTACGAACAATTTAAGAGAAAAACTGTTTTTT. It is translated as CASTNNLREKLFF.

The rearrangement uses TRBV19 and TRBJ1-1; D remains ambiguous. This CDR3 contains 13 residues. Trimming left V 5 bases short and J 8 bases short, with 15 bases between. Germline V gene sequence: CDR1 LNHDA, CDR2 SQIVND (reference sequence). CDR3 in DNA: TGTGCCAGTAGTTTCATGGTTGGTATCGAAGCTTTCTTT. This encodes CASSFMVGIEAFF.

This chain connects TRBV4-2 to TRBJ1-3, with D possibly TRBD1 on 6 matching bases. Between the trimmed V and J ends, which lost 5 bases and 2 bases, there was a span of 16 bases. Germline CDR1 and CDR2: LGHNA and YNFKEQ. The CDR3 sequence is 16 residues long. For the CDR3, the DNA is TGTGCCAGCAGCTCGAGGGCAGGGGAGGCTGGAAACACCATATATTTT. The encoded protein is CASSSRAGEAGNTIYF.

Relative to its sample, this clone is medium-sized. This chain uses TRBV30 with TRBJ1-2; D not resolved. Germline V gives CDR1 GTSNPN, CDR2 SVGIG (reference sequence). V dropped 2 bases and J dropped 4 bases, with 14 bases sitting between them. This CDR3 comprises 14 residues. CDR3 loop: CAWSYALGSYGYTF. The CDR3 DNA follows: TGTGCCTGGAGTTACGCCCTAGGAAGCTATGGCTACACCTTC.

V is TRBV30 and J is TRBJ2-7, with 10 bases lining up with TRBD1. This CDR3 has 15 amino acids. J was trimmed by 4 bases and V by 0 bases; bases with no gene match: 6. Germline V CDR1 and CDR2: GTSNPN, SVGIG (reference sequence). DNA for the CDR3: TGTGCCTGGAGTGTACTCGGGACAGGGGTTTACGAGCAGTACTTC. Its protein product is CAWSVLGTGVYEQYF. Full variable domain (remainder filled in from reference TRBV30 and TRBJ2-7): SQTIHQWPATLVQPVGSPLSLECTVEGTSNPNLYWYRQAAGRGLQLLFYSVGIGQISSEVPQNLSASRPQDRQFILSSKKLLLSDSGFYLCAWSVLGTGVYEQYFGPGTRLTVT.

The chain couples TRBV9 to TRBJ1-6; no clear D gene. V lost 2 bases to trimming and J lost 10 bases, with 10 bases between them. Germline V gives CDR1 SGDLS, CDR2 YYNGEE. The CDR3 covers 13 residues. The DNA for the CDR3 is TGTGCCAGCAGCGTGAATTTGGAGTCACCCCTCCACTTT. This sequence encodes CASSVNLESPLHF.

This clone has a single count. The chain links TRBV9 to TRBJ1-2; D might be TRBD1 (6 bases). The CDR3 length is 15 residues. Trimming removed 4 bases from V and 2 bases from J, with 15 bases in between. Germline V gene data show CDR1 as SGDLS and CDR2 as YYNGEE. CDR3 in amino acids: CASSQAQGFNYGYTF. In nucleotides, the CDR3 is TGTGCCAGCAGCCAAGCACAGGGCTTCAACTATGGCTACACCTTC.

V usage is TRBV10-3 and J usage is TRBJ2-2; the D gene is possibly TRBD2 (5 bases). Between the trimmed V and J ends, which lost 11 bases and 0 bases, there was a span of 16 bases. CDR3 length: 15 residues. Germline assignment: CDR1 ENHRY and CDR2 SYGVKD. CDR3: CAASEGGPNTGELFF. The CDR3 DNA reads TGTGCCGCCAGTGAGGGTGGACCGAACACCGGGGAGCTGTTTTTT.

Written as DNA, the CDR3 is TGTGCCAGTAGTTTTAACCCTGGGACAGGGGAAACCTACGAGCAGTACTTC. It is translated as CASSFNPGTGETYEQYF. This chain connects TRBV19 to TRBJ2-7, with TRBD1 matching over 10 bases. The CDR3 has 17 amino acids. In germline, CDR1 is LNHDA, CDR2 SQIVND (reference sequence). With 5 bases clipped from V and 2 bases from J, the junction kept 12 bases outside the gene matches. The variable domain in full, with the rest retrieved from reference TRBV19 and TRBJ2-7, is DGGITQSPKYLFRKEGQNVTLSCEQNLNHDAMYWYRQDPGQGLRLIYYSQIVNDFQKGDIAEGYSVSREKKESFPLTVTSAQKNPTAFYLCASSFNPGTGETYEQYFGPGTRLTVT.

The chain recombines TRBV2 with TRBJ1-4, with D unclear. Between the trimmed V and J ends, which lost 8 bases and 7 bases, there was a span of 14 bases. The CDR3 covers 13 residues. In germline, CDR1 is SNHLY, CDR2 FYNNEI. This CDR3 reads CASSPFWSEKLFF. The CDR3 DNA sequence: TGTGCCAGCTCCCCCTTTTGGAGTGAAAAACTGTTTTTT. Combining the CDR3 with reference TRBV2 and TRBJ1-4 gives the whole variable domain EPEVTQTPSHQVTQMGQEVILRCVPISNHLYFYWYRQILGQKVEFLVSFYNNEISEKSEIFDDQFSVERPDGSNFTLKIRSTKLEDSAMYFCASSPFWSEKLFFGSGTQLSVL.

This chain uses TRBV23-1 with TRBJ2-5, with 8 bases fitting TRBD1. TRBV23-1 is sorted into the ORF group, with uncertain function. V lost 7 bases and J lost 5; bases outside the gene matches: 9. The CDR3 is 14 amino acids. The CDR3 region has the DNA TGCGCCAGCACCCAAAGGACAGGGCCCGAGACCCAGTACTTC. It is translated as CASTQRTGPETQYF.